This TCR beta chain was captured by sequencing in a study of T cell responses to AZD1222 COVID-19 vaccine. The study, taken as a whole, reports: Among vaccine-associated CD4 TCRs, coverage spanned spike, with dominance at 160-218 and 743-854. Sampling captured repertoires only after the peak T cell response.

Germline assignment: CDR1 KGHDR and CDR2 SFDVKD. V dropped 4 bases and J dropped 12 bases, with 21 bases sitting between them. The CDR3 is made up of 14 amino acids. Concerning this clone: Its specificity is unknown.

TCRdb's copy holds only in-frame clones and misses some; the assay was immunoSEQ multiplex PCR. Of about 97,000 clones in the sample, around 89% were seen once. The sequencing here drew on peripheral blood, taken on day 0 of AZD1222 vaccination. The TCR comes from an adult in good health. The rearrangement links TRBV24-1 to TRBJ2-7; TRBD1 might be the D (6 bases). As DNA, the CDR3 is TGTGCCACCAGTGACGCGGCGGCCCACAGGGTATTGTACTTC. This sequence encodes CATSDAAAHRVLYF.